This T cell receptor beta chain originates from a study of blood T cell repertoires in COVID-19 (dated by TCRdb to about 2020). Regarding the research as a whole: Samples from collaborators originated in the United States, Italy and Spain and spanned both the acute and convalescent phases of COVID-19. The material from the prospective study consisted of cDNA or gDNA derived from T cells, B-cell-depleted T cells, or PBMCs. The dataset comprised deeply sampled blood TCRbeta repertoires from subjects exposed to, actively infected with, or recovered from COVID-19. The repertoires were released in a freely available public database intended as a resource for research on the immune response to SARS-CoV-2. The samples were drawn from the first 160 participants of the ongoing ImmuneRACE study and from 1,254 subjects provided by 6 global collaborators. Nearly every sample came with metadata listing a de-identified subject ID, COVID-19 status, age in years and sex. Where available, HLA class I and class II types were obtained from metadata supplied by the sample provider rather than from assay-based typing. What the research found in general, with its limitations: The quantity of clinical and demographic metadata differed by source and by participant and was supplied without curation.

This clone was seen just once. Its binding antigen is unknown. Per-base quality was not reported, and no clone a single base away is much larger than it. From cysteine to phenylalanine, the CDR3 is 13 amino acids long. This entry keeps only the CDR3 DNA: 39 bases, framed from base 1. V lost 6 bases and J lost 4 bases; the stretch between them is 10 bases long. The germline V gene encodes CDR1 MDHEN and CDR2 SYDVKM. Enrolling through a virtual design, the prospective study's participants ranged in age from roughly 18 to 89 years and lived across 24 United States geographic areas. In the prospective study, cohorts were assigned on the basis of participant-reported clinical history obtained from a screening survey and a study questionnaire. Each participant in the prospective study had whole blood, serum and a nasopharyngeal or oropharyngeal swab collected by mobile phlebotomists. Over a roughly 2-month period, participants in the prospective study had the option of providing additional blood draws and questionnaires. Prospective study blood samples were shipped either frozen or at room temperature before DNA extraction.

TCRbeta CDR3 regions were amplified from genomic DNA using the immunoSEQ Assay, a bias-controlled multiplex PCR. Regarding the original processing steps: Within the assay, amplification of reference gene primers was used to estimate how many nucleated cells each sample contained. To quantify the absolute abundance of each unique TCRbeta CDR3 rearrangement, sequence reads were collapsed and filtered. For each sample, productive Simpson clonality was calculated as the square root of Simpson's diversity index across productive rearrangements. This immuneACCESS table, as held by TCRdb, lists in-frame sequences with V and J called but not all clones. Of the missing ones, under half trace to an unresolved V gene in checked studies; the others have no known cause. V, J and clone size are those of that table, while D and trimming were read from the DNA. Recorded for this sample are 250,000 to 300,000 clones; around 80% of them occurred a single time. Approximately 4% of the sample is taken by the ten largest.

Recombination linked TRBV28 to TRBJ1-5, with TRBD1 tentatively as D gene (6 bases match). The specimen was PBMCs or T cells enriched from blood (not recorded which). The sequence derives from a man aged 25-45 years with acute COVID-19. The sequenced DNA: TGTGCCAGCAGGCGGGGGCAGAATCAGCCCCAGCATTTT. This sequence encodes CASRRGQNQPQHF.